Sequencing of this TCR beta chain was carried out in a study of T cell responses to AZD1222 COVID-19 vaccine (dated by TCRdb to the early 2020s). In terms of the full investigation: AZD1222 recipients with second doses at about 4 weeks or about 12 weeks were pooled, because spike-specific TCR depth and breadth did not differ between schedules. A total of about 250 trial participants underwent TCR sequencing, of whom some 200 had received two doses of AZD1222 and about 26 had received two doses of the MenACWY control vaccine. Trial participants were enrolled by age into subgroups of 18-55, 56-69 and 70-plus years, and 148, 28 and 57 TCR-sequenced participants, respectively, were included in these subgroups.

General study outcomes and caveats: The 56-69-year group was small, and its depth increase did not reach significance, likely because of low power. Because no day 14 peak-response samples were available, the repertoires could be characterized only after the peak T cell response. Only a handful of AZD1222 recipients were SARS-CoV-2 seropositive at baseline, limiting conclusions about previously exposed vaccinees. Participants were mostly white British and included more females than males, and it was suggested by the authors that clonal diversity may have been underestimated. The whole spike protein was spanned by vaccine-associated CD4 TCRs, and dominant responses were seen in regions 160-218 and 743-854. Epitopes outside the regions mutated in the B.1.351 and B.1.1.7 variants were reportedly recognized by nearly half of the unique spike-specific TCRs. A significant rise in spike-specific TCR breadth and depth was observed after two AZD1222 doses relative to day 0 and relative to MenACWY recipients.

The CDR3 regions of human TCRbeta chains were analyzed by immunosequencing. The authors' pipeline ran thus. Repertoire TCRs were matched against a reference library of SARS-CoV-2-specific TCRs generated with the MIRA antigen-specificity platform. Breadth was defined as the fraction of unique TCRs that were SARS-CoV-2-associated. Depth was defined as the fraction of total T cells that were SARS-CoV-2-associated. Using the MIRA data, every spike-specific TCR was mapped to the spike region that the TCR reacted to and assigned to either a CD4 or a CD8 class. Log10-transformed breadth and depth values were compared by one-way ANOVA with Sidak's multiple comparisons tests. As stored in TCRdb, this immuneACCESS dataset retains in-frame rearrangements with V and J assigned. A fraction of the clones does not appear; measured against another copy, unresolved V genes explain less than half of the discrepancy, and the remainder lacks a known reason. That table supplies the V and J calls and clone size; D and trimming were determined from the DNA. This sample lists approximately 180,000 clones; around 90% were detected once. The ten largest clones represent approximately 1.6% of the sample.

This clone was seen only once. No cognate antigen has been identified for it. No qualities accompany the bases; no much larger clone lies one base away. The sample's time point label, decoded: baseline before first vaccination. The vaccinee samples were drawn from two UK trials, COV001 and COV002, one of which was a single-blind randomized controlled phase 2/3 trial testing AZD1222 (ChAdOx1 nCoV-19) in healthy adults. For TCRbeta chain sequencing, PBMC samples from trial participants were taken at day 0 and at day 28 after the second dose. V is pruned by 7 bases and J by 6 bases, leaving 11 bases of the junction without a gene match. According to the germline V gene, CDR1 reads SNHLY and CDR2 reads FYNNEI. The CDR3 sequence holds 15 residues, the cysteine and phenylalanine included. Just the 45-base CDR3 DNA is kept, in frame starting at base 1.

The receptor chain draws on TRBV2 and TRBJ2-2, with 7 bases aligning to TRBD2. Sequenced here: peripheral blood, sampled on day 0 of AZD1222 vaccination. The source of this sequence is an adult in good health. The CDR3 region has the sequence CASTRAGTTSGELFF. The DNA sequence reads TGTGCCAGCACGAGAGCGGGAACGACGTCCGGGGAGCTGTTTTTT.